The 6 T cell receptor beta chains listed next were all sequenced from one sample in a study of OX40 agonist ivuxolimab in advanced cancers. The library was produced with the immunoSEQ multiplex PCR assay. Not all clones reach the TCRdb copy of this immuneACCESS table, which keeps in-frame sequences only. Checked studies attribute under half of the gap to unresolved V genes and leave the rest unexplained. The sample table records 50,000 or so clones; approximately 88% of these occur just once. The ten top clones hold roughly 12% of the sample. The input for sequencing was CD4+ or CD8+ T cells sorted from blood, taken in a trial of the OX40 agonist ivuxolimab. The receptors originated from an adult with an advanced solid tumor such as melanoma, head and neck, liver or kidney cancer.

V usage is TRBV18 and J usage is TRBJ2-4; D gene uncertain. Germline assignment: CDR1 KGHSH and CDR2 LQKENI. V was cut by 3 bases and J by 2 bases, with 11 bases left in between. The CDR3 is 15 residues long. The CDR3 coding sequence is TGTGCCAGCTCACCTGCCACAGAGCCCAAAAACATTCAGTACTTC. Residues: CASSPATEPKNIQYF.

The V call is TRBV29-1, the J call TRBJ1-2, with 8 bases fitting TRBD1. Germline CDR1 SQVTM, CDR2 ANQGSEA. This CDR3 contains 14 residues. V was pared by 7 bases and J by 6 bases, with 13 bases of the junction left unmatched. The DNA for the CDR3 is TGCAGCGCCGGACAGGGAGTAGAGAGGGATGGCTACACCTTC. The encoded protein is CSAGQGVERDGYTF.

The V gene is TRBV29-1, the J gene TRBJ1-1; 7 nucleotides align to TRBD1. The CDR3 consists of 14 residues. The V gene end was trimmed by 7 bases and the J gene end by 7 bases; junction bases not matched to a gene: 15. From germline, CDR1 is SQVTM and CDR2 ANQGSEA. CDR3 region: CSARQGGLNLEAFF. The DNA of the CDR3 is TGCAGCGCACGTCAGGGGGGACTTAACCTTGAAGCTTTCTTT.

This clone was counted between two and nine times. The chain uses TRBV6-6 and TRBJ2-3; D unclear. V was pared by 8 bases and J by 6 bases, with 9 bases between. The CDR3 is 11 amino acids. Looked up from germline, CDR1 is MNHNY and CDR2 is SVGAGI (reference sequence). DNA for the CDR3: TGTGCCAGCCTTACCGCCGATACGCAGTATTTT. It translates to CASLTADTQYF.

The CDR3 sequence: CAWSSYGANYGYTF. The CDR3 DNA reads as TGTGCCTGGAGTAGTTACGGTGCTAACTATGGCTACACCTTC. The rearrangement joins TRBV30 to TRBJ1-2; D unclear. Germline CDR1 reads GTSNPN; CDR2 reads SVGIG (reference sequence). CDR3 size: 14 residues. V dropped 2 bases and J dropped 0 bases, with 10 bases sitting between them.

This CDR3 reads CASSQDRGGRMEQFF. The CDR3 DNA reads as TGTGCCAGCAGTCAGGACAGGGGTGGTCGGATGGAGCAGTTCTTC. V usage is TRBV27 and J usage is TRBJ2-1, with 9 bases fitting TRBD1. V shed 5 bases, J shed 10 bases, and the junction held 12 bases outside the gene matches. Per the germline V gene, CDR1 is MNHEY and CDR2 is SMNVEV (reference sequence). This CDR3 contains 15 residues.